Listed below are T cell receptor beta chains from one sample, sequenced in a study of shared clonotypes between healthy human individuals. The protocol was immunoSEQ multiplex PCR, while the TCRdb copy is restricted to in-frame clones and leaves out a portion. Altogether around 2.5 million clones are present, 93% being singletons, with the ten largest covering approximately 0.35%. The sample comprised naive CD4+ T cells from PBMCs. The receptors shown here come from a man younger than 35 in good health. Some clones in this sample may be carry-over from other donors' samples. Each CDR3 is given with its conserved first and last residue. A D gene is named only where the DNA matches it firmly. Some rows have no size entry. The others give once, few or many, or a class for an expanded clone.

v_call,j_call,clone_size,d_call,cdr3_aa,cdr3_nt
TRBV7-9,TRBJ2-7,NA,NA,CASSLGDSRSYEQYF,TGTGCCAGCAGCTTAGGGGACTCGCGCTCCTACGAGCAGTACTTC
TRBV5-6,TRBJ1-3,NA,TRBD1,CASSPTTGLGNTIYF,TGTGCCAGCAGCCCCACGACAGGGCTCGGAAACACCATATATTTT
TRBV5-1,TRBJ2-2,once,NA,CASSLPGRKAGELFF,TGCGCCAGCAGCCTGCCGGGACGGAAGGCGGGGGAGCTGTTTTTT
TRBV28,TRBJ1-4,NA,NA,CATQPLGLAGGNEKLFF,TGTGCCACCCAGCCGTTGGGATTGGCGGGTGGTAATGAAAAACTGTTTTTT
TRBV28,TRBJ2-1,NA,TRBD1,CASSLAQGARNEQFF,TGTGCCAGCAGTTTGGCGCAGGGGGCGAGGAATGAGCAGTTCTTC
TRBV11-2,TRBJ2-3,once,TRBD1,CASSPRQGVTDTQYF,TGTGCCAGCAGCCCGAGACAGGGGGTAACAGATACGCAGTATTTT
TRBV6-6,TRBJ2-1,NA,NA,CASSYSPKAYNEQFF,TGTGCCAGCAGTTACAGCCCCAAGGCCTACAATGAGCAGTTCTTC
TRBV7-2,TRBJ1-5,NA,NA,CASSLDPSQGARAQHF,TGTGCCAGCAGCTTAGATCCTTCCCAAGGGGCTAGGGCCCAGCATTTT
TRBV15,TRBJ1-3,NA,NA,CATSRALMRTIYF,TGTGCCACCAGCAGAGCTCTTATGCGGACCATATATTTT
TRBV7-3,TRBJ2-6,NA,NA,CASSLRAGSSSGANVLTF,TGTGCCAGCAGCTTAAGGGCGGGGTCGAGCTCTGGGGCCAACGTCCTGACTTTC
TRBV28,TRBJ1-5,NA,NA,CASYLADSNQPQHF,TGTGCCAGCTATTTGGCGGATAGCAATCAGCCCCAGCATTTT
TRBV7-8,TRBJ1-1,NA,TRBD1,CASSFRRGTEAFF,TGTGCCAGCAGCTTCCGCAGGGGGACTGAAGCTTTCTTT
TRBV10-3,TRBJ2-7,once,NA,CAISEPRGQRYEQYF,TGTGCCATCAGTGAGCCGCGCGGACAGAGATACGAGCAGTACTTC
TRBV7-6,TRBJ2-1,NA,TRBD1,CASSLAWDRGHNEQFF,TGTGCCAGCAGCTTAGCTTGGGACAGGGGGCACAATGAGCAGTTCTTC
TRBV6-5,TRBJ1-3,NA,NA,CASSYRSVPSGNTIYF,TGTGCCAGCAGTTACCGGTCGGTGCCGTCTGGAAACACCATATATTTT
TRBV5-4,TRBJ1-2,NA,TRBD1,CASSLGQGAFGRGDGYTF,TGTGCCAGCAGCTTGGGACAGGGGGCCTTCGGCCGGGGGGATGGCTACACCTTC
TRBV9,TRBJ2-1,NA,NA,CASSPRWGPVNEQFF,TGTGCCAGCAGCCCCCGCTGGGGGCCGGTCAATGAGCAGTTCTTC
TRBV5-1,TRBJ1-5,NA,TRBD1,CASSLGSGQGNQPQHF,TGCGCCAGCAGCTTGGGAAGTGGACAGGGTAATCAGCCCCAGCATTTT
TRBV7-2,TRBJ2-6,NA,NA,CASSTATGANVLTF,TGTGCCAGCAGCACAGCAACTGGGGCCAACGTCCTGACTTTC
TRBV18,TRBJ2-1,once,NA,CASSLYVRQAYNEQFF,TGTGCCAGCTCACTTTACGTGCGGCAGGCGTACAATGAGCAGTTCTTC
TRBV5-1,TRBJ1-1,NA,NA,CASSLTAGYLNTEAFF,TGCGCCAGCAGCTTGACGGCAGGCTACTTGAACACTGAAGCTTTCTTT
TRBV28,TRBJ2-2,NA,NA,CASSLSRTGELFF,TGTGCCAGCAGTTTAAGTAGGACCGGGGAGCTGTTTTTT
TRBV9,TRBJ1-4,NA,NA,CASSVRTGNNEKLFF,TGTGCCAGCAGCGTCCGGACGGGAAATAATGAAAAACTGTTTTTT
TRBV6-5,TRBJ2-7,NA,NA,CASSYSGPSSYEQYF,TGTGCCAGCAGTTATTCAGGTCCCAGCTCCTACGAGCAGTACTTC
TRBV28,TRBJ2-2,NA,NA,CASSLFGVGSGELFF,TGTGCCAGCAGTTTATTCGGGGTGGGGTCCGGGGAGCTGTTTTTT
TRBV5-1,TRBJ1-4,NA,TRBD1,CASSRDRGTEKLFF,TGCGCCAGCAGCAGGGACAGGGGGACTGAAAAACTGTTTTTT
TRBV6-5,TRBJ2-7,NA,NA,CASSYDGRGPYEQYF,TGTGCCAGCAGTTACGACGGACGAGGGCCCTACGAGCAGTACTTC
TRBV11-2,TRBJ2-5,NA,TRBD2,CASSLEREREGPRETQYF,TGTGCCAGCAGCTTAGAACGGGAGCGGGAGGGCCCTCGGGAGACCCAGTACTTC
TRBV5-1,TRBJ2-3,NA,TRBD2,CASSLGPSGRSATQYF,TGCGCCAGCAGCTTGGGGCCTAGCGGGAGGTCGGCTACGCAGTATTTT
TRBV19,TRBJ2-2,NA,NA,CASSTYSVNTGELFF,TGTGCCAGTAGTACCTACAGTGTAAACACCGGGGAGCTGTTTTTT
TRBV9,TRBJ2-7,once,NA,CASSVGVADNYEQYF,TGTGCCAGCAGCGTAGGGGTGGCCGACAACTACGAGCAGTACTTC
TRBV5-5,TRBJ1-5,NA,NA,CASSLEGGGQPQHF,TGTGCCAGCAGCTTGGAGGGGGGAGGTCAGCCCCAGCATTTT
TRBV10-1,TRBJ2-2,NA,NA,CASSGMGARGTGELFF,TGCGCCAGCAGTGGAATGGGGGCCCGGGGCACCGGGGAGCTGTTTTTT
TRBV28,TRBJ2-5,NA,NA,CASIRGGLGETQYF,TGTGCCAGCATCCGTGGGGGCTTGGGAGAGACCCAGTACTTC
TRBV27,TRBJ2-7,NA,NA,CASIPTGTRKQYF,TGTGCCAGCATTCCGACCGGGACAAGGAAGCAGTACTTC
TRBV5-1,TRBJ1-1,NA,NA,CASSTPGNTEAFF,TGCGCCAGCAGCACCCCAGGGAACACTGAAGCTTTCTTT
TRBV2,TRBJ2-1,NA,NA,CASSSNRDNEQFF,TGTGCCAGCAGTTCAAACAGAGACAATGAGCAGTTCTTC
TRBV9,TRBJ1-1,NA,TRBD1,CASSALKYRGLTEAFF,TGTGCCAGCAGCGCGCTCAAATACAGGGGGCTTACTGAAGCTTTCTTT
TRBV5-6,TRBJ2-3,NA,NA,CASSLRGATDTQYF,TGTGCCAGCAGCTTGCGGGGGGCCACAGATACGCAGTATTTT
TRBV28,TRBJ1-2,once,NA,CASSLVGSYGYTF,TGTGCCAGCAGTTTGGTAGGCAGCTATGGCTACACCTTC
TRBV5-6,TRBJ2-7,NA,NA,CASSLRDGDEQYF,TGTGCCAGCAGCTTGCGGGACGGCGACGAGCAGTACTTC
TRBV7-2,TRBJ2-7,once,TRBD1,CASSSRDRAGEQYF,TGTGCCAGCAGCTCCCGCGACAGGGCGGGCGAGCAGTACTTC
TRBV18,TRBJ2-5,NA,TRBD1,CASSRLQGAETQYF,TGTGCCAGCTCTCGATTACAGGGGGCGGAGACCCAGTACTTC
TRBV28,TRBJ2-7,NA,TRBD2,CASSSPGLGYEQYF,TGTGCCAGCAGTTCCCCGGGACTAGGGTACGAGCAGTACTTC
TRBV7-8,TRBJ2-5,NA,TRBD1,CASSLEGRGQETQYF,TGTGCCAGCAGCTTAGAGGGCAGGGGGCAAGAGACCCAGTACTTC
TRBV27,TRBJ1-2,NA,NA,CASSLAGTPNYGYTF,TGTGCCAGCAGTCTCGCTGGGACACCTAACTATGGCTACACCTTC
TRBV4-2,TRBJ1-1,NA,NA,CASSQVDPTGNTEAFF,TGTGCCAGCAGCCAGGTGGACCCGACAGGGAACACTGAAGCTTTCTTT
TRBV9,TRBJ2-5,NA,TRBD2,CASSIRLAAGETQYF,TGTGCCAGCAGCATACGACTGGCAGCGGGGGAGACCCAGTACTTC
TRBV7-9,TRBJ2-7,NA,NA,CASSRSLAYEQYF,TGTGCCAGCAGCCGCTCGCTAGCCTACGAGCAGTACTTC
TRBV6-6,TRBJ2-3,NA,NA,CASSYGGSTDTQYF,TGTGCCAGCAGTTACGGCGGGAGCACAGATACGCAGTATTTT
TRBV6-5,TRBJ2-1,NA,NA,CASSYQGGIYNEQFF,TGTGCCAGCAGTTACCAGGGGGGGATCTACAATGAGCAGTTCTTC
TRBV7-9,TRBJ1-2,NA,TRBD1,CASRYEGAPGGYTF,TGTGCCAGCAGGTACGAGGGGGCGCCAGGAGGCTACACCTTC
TRBV19,TRBJ2-7,NA,NA,CASSPLQFGTSGEQYF,TGTGCCAGTAGTCCTCTACAGTTCGGGACATCCGGCGAGCAGTACTTC
TRBV7-9,TRBJ1-2,NA,TRBD1,CASSHDRGFESGYTF,TGTGCCAGCAGCCACGACAGGGGGTTTGAGAGTGGCTACACCTTC
TRBV4-3,TRBJ1-2,once,NA,CASSQVLGQAYGYTF,TGCGCCAGCAGCCAAGTCTTAGGCCAGGCTTATGGCTACACCTTC